This TCR beta chain comes out of a study of CD8 T cells in Susac syndrome. Trimming stripped 3 bases from V and 8 bases from J, with 11 bases between. The germline V gene has CDR1 MNHEY and CDR2 SVGEGT. The CDR3 has 13 residues. The multiple sclerosis control group consisted of treatment-naive patients whose relapsing-remitting disease, which was either stable or active, fulfilled revised McDonald criteria. FACS was used to enrich TEMRA cells, whereas the CD8+ and CD4+ T cells were obtained by negative isolation. RNA amounts of roughly 0.5 to 1 ug underwent reverse transcription with random hexamers. Amplification of TCR beta CDR3 by immunoSEQ multiplex PCR spanned 54 Vbeta and 13 Jbeta. TCRdb re-analysed the immunoSEQ multiplex PCR reads in MiXCR, keeping a single row per CDR3 protein. The profile shows about 130,000 distinct CDR3 sequences, 94% of them singletons.

This clonotype was sampled from a human donor with multiple sclerosis. This chain links TRBV6-2 or TRBV6-3 with TRBJ2-1; D ambiguous. Material: CD4+ T cells from PBMCs. CDR3 region: CASSYLERYEQFF. DNA of the CDR3: TGTGCCAGCAGTTATTTAGAGCGCTATGAGCAGTTCTTC.